These T cell receptor beta chains were read from a single sample in a study of blood T cell repertoires in COVID-19. Assay: immunoSEQ multiplex PCR; the TCRdb copy retains only in-frame clones and omits some. Of 150,000 or so clones detected, approximately 90% appear once; the ten largest clones hold under 13%. The sequenced material came from peripheral blood. The receptors originated from a woman in her 70s with COVID-19, enrolled during active disease. CDR3s include the opening cysteine and the closing phenylalanine or tryptophan. D genes are given only for firm matches. The size of a clone is reported for some rows only, either as once, few or many, or as a class for expanded clones.

j_call,d_call,v_call,clone_size,cdr3_nt,cdr3_aa
TRBJ1-4,.,TRBV3-1/TRBV3-2,.,TGTGCCAGCAGTCGTTCAGGAGAAAAACTGTTTTTT,CASSRSGEKLFF
TRBJ1-5,.,TRBV18,.,TGTGCCAGCTCATCTCGTAGGGGAAGTCAGCCCCAGCATTTT,CASSSRRGSQPQHF
TRBJ2-3,TRBD1,TRBV11-3,.,TGTGCCAGCAGCTTAGATTTGGGACAGGGGATGACAGATACGCAGTATTTT,CASSLDLGQGMTDTQYF
TRBJ1-4,.,TRBV4-1,.,TGCGCCAGCAGCCAAGAGCAGGGAGGATATGAAAAACTGTTTTTT,CASSQEQGGYEKLFF
TRBJ2-2,.,TRBV5-1,once,TGCGCCAGCAGCCCACGGACAGACATGAACACCGGGGAGCTGTTTTTT,CASSPRTDMNTGELFF
TRBJ2-6,.,TRBV28,.,TGTGCCAGCAGACGACCAGGGGACTCTGGGGCCAACGTCCTGACTTTC,CASRRPGDSGANVLTF
TRBJ1-2,TRBD1,TRBV27,.,TGTGCCAGCAGTTTAGGACAGGGAGGTGGCTACACCTTC,CASSLGQGGGYTF
TRBJ2-5,TRBD1,TRBV7-9,.,TGTGCCAGCAGCTTAGACAGGGGGCCAGAGACCCAGTACTTC,CASSLDRGPETQYF
TRBJ1-4,TRBD1,TRBV6-5,.,TGTGCCAGCAGTTACTCGGACAGGGGAGGCGAAAAACTGTTTTTT,CASSYSDRGGEKLFF
TRBJ2-1,TRBD1,TRBV28,.,TGTGCCAGCACTGTATCGGGACAGGGTAACTACAATGAGCAGTTCTTC,CASTVSGQGNYNEQFF
TRBJ2-7,.,TRBV29-1,.,TGCAGCGTTGAAGTGGTTAGCCCAAACTCCTACGAGCAGTACTTC,CSVEVVSPNSYEQYF
TRBJ1-5,TRBD1,TRBV30,once,TGTGCCTGGAGTCGATTGGTCGACAGGGGGCGGAGGCAGCCCCAGCATTTT,CAWSRLVDRGRRQPQHF
TRBJ1-4,.,TRBV6-6,.,TGTGCCAGCAGTTACAGTACAGGTTCGGCTGAAAAACTGTTTTTT,CASSYSTGSAEKLFF
TRBJ1-6,.,TRBV3-1/TRBV3-2,.,TGTGCCAGCAGCCAAGTTTTGGCAAGTAATTCACCCCTCCACTTT,CASSQVLASNSPLHF
TRBJ1-5,TRBD1,TRBV18,.,TGTGCCAGCTCACCGGGACAGTCTCCTAATCAGCCCCAGCATTTT,CASSPGQSPNQPQHF
TRBJ1-5,TRBD1,TRBV7-2,.,TGTGCCAGCAGCTCGGACAGGATGAGCAATCAGCCCCAGCATTTT,CASSSDRMSNQPQHF
TRBJ2-7,.,TRBV28,.,TGTGCCAGCAGTAAAGCCGGGACACGGAACTACGAGCAGTACTTC,CASSKAGTRNYEQYF
TRBJ2-4,TRBD1,TRBV27,.,TGTGCCAGCAGTTTATCGGTACCAGGGGGCGTACTAACCCGTGCCAAAAACATTCAGTACTTC,CASSLSVPGGVLTRAKNIQYF
TRBJ2-7,TRBD2,TRBV18,once,TGTGCCAGCTCACATAGCGGGGGGGGGCCTTCCTCCTACGAGCAGTACTTC,CASSHSGGGPSSYEQYF
TRBJ1-6,TRBD1,TRBV27,few,TGTGCCAGCGGGATTCGGACAGGGGTTTTGGGGAATTCACCCCTCCACTTT,CASGIRTGVLGNSPLHF
TRBJ1-4,.,TRBV3-1/TRBV3-2,.,TGTGCCAGCAGCCAATTTCGAGGAGGTAATGAAAAACTGTTTTTT,CASSQFRGGNEKLFF
TRBJ1-6,.,TRBV10-3,.,TGTGCCATCAGTGAGGGCCGGGGATCGGATAATTCACCCCTCCACTTT,CAISEGRGSDNSPLHF
TRBJ1-5,TRBD1,TRBV18,.,TGTGCCAGCTCACCACCGGGACAGGGTACCGCGGGCTTTCAGCCCCAGCATTTT,CASSPPGQGTAGFQPQHF
TRBJ1-2,.,TRBV3-1/TRBV3-2,.,TGTGCCAGCAGCCTCCTTATTACGGGGGGGGGCTACACCTTC,CASSLLITGGGYTF
TRBJ1-4,.,TRBV7-9,few,TGTGCCAGCAGCTCGAGAAAGACTAATGAAAAACTGTTTTTT,CASSSRKTNEKLFF
TRBJ1-6,TRBD1,TRBV5-5,once,TGTGCCAGCAGCCGGACAGGGTTACAATATAATTCACCCCTCCACTTT,CASSRTGLQYNSPLHF
TRBJ1-3,.,TRBV6-6,.,TGTGCCAGCAGTTACTCGGCCAGGCGCTCTGGAAACACCATATATTTT,CASSYSARRSGNTIYF
TRBJ2-3,TRBD1,TRBV19,.,TGTGCCAGTAGTATGCCCCAAGACAGGGGAACAGATACGCAGTATTTT,CASSMPQDRGTDTQYF
TRBJ1-6,.,TRBV7-8,.,TGTGCCAGCAGCTTAGCGACAGCCTTGTATAATTCACCCCTCCACTTT,CASSLATALYNSPLHF
TRBJ1-5,.,TRBV20-1,.,TGCAGTGCTAGTGCAGGTAATCAGCCCCAGCATTTT,CSASAGNQPQHF
TRBJ1-5,.,TRBV5-1,.,TGCGCCAGCAGCCCCTCCGCAGAGGGCAATCAGCCCCAGCATTTT,CASSPSAEGNQPQHF
TRBJ1-2,TRBD1,TRBV6-5,.,TGTGCCAGCACCAGAGACAGGGTAGACTATGGCTACACCTTC,CASTRDRVDYGYTF
TRBJ1-3,TRBD1,TRBV18,once,TGTGCCAGCGGAGCAGGGGGTTCCTCTGGAAACACCATATATTTT,CASGAGGSSGNTIYF
TRBJ1-2,.,TRBV30,.,TGTGCCTGGAGTGTTGCGGACACTTATGGCTACACCTTC,CAWSVADTYGYTF
TRBJ2-7,TRBD1,TRBV18,.,TGTGCCAGCTCACCCTTCCCCCGGTCGGGACAGGCCTACGAGCAGTACTTC,CASSPFPRSGQAYEQYF
TRBJ1-2,TRBD1,TRBV6-5,.,TGTGCCGGCTATCCGACAGGGAGCTATGGCTACACCTTC,CAGYPTGSYGYTF
TRBJ2-2,TRBD2,TRBV28,.,TGTGCCAGCAGTTTATTACTAGCGGGAAACACCGGGGAGCTGTTTTTT,CASSLLLAGNTGELFF
TRBJ2-2,.,TRBV2,.,TGTGCCAGCACCACAGACACCGGGGAGCTGTTTTTT,CASTTDTGELFF
TRBJ2-7,.,TRBV5-1,.,TGCGCCAGCAGCTTTTCCCGCCAGGGGCTCGAGCAGTACTTC,CASSFSRQGLEQYF
TRBJ1-2,.,TRBV28,.,TGTGCCAGCAGTTCCCAACAGGCGATCTATGGCTACACCTTC,CASSSQQAIYGYTF
TRBJ1-5,.,TRBV28,.,TGTGCCAGCAGTTTATCGAGCAATCAGCCCCAGCATTTT,CASSLSSNQPQHF
TRBJ1-1,TRBD1,TRBV6-2/TRBV6-3,once,TGTGCCAGCAGTCCCGTGGGACAGGGTAAGGCTTTCTTT,CASSPVGQGKAFF
TRBJ2-3,TRBD2,TRBV7-3,once,TGTGCCAGCAGCTTGGGGCTAGCGGGGGGAACAGATACGCAGTATTTT,CASSLGLAGGTDTQYF
TRBJ2-1,TRBD2,TRBV6-1,few,TGTGCCAGCAGTGATATTAGCGGGGCCTACAATGAGCAGTTCTTC,CASSDISGAYNEQFF
TRBJ1-2,.,TRBV3-1/TRBV3-2,.,TGTGCCAGCAGCCAGATGACACAGGGTCATGGCTACACCTTC,CASSQMTQGHGYTF
TRBJ1-4,.,TRBV20-1,.,TGCAGTGCTAGTTACTCGGGTAGTGAAAAACTGTTTTTT,CSASYSGSEKLFF